Following are 13 T cell receptor beta chains from one sample sequenced in a study of T cell repertoires in cytomegalovirus infection. Their antigen targets remain unknown. TCRdb analysed the reads with MiXCR anew, one entry per CDR3 protein. Among hundreds of thousands of distinct CDR3 sequences, around a third were seen once, and the ten largest hold over 13%. Sequences were derived from cultured CD8+ T cells from PBMCs, sampled from culture after CMV antigen stimulation. These receptor sequences come from a human donor in good health (CMV status not recorded). Some clones in this sample may be carry-over from other donors' samples.

The chain combines TRBV27 with TRBJ1-1; perhaps TRBD1 as D (6 bases). V was shortened by 5 bases and J by 5 bases, with 18 bases between the two germline ends. CDR1 MNHEY and CDR2 SMNVEV come from the germline V gene (reference sequence). The CDR3 runs 15 residues. CDR3 in amino acids: CASSRPQGYGTEAFF. The CDR3, as DNA: TGTGCCAGCAGTCGACCCCAGGGGTATGGTACTGAAGCTTTCTTT.

The chain uses TRBV7-6 and TRBJ1-4; D might be TRBD1 (5 bases). Germline CDR1 SGHVS, CDR2 FNYEAQ. V lost 4 bases to trimming and J lost 6 bases, with 12 bases between them. The CDR3 length is 14 residues. CDR3 sequence reads: CASSWTVGDEKLFF. As DNA, the CDR3 is TGTGCCAGCAGCTGGACGGTGGGGGATGAAAAACTGTTTTTT.

This clonotype was found many times. J is TRBJ2-1 and V is TRBV7-6, with 10 bases that match TRBD2. Unmatched junction bases numbered 3, after V lost 1 base and J lost 3 bases. The germline V gene has CDR1 SGHVS and CDR2 FNYEAQ. This CDR3 is 16 amino acids long. The CDR3 spells CASSLGTSGNYNEQFF. For the CDR3, the DNA is TGTGCCAGCAGCTTAGGGACTAGCGGTAACTACAATGAGCAGTTCTTC.

This clonotype has a handful of counts. The chain couples TRBV27 to TRBJ1-2; a weak D match, TRBD1 (5 bases). Germline CDR1 is MNHEY and CDR2 is SMNVEV (reference sequence). The CDR3 has 14 residues. The V end was cut by 5 bases, the J end by 3 bases, with 13 bases between. In DNA form, the CDR3 reads TGTGCCAGCAGTGAAAGGGGCCCTTACTATGGCTACACCTTC. Protein: CASSERGPYYGYTF.

This clonotype occurred many times. The genes are TRBV7-8 and TRBJ1-6, with TRBD1 matching over 8 bases. V was clipped by 1 base and J by 10 bases; unmatched bases: 12. This CDR3 contains 17 residues. The germline V gene encodes CDR1 SGHVS and CDR2 FQNEAQ. CDR3: CASSLETGGTPYSPLHF. In DNA form, the CDR3 reads TGTGCCAGCAGCTTAGAAACAGGGGGAACCCCCTACTCACCCCTCCACTTT.

V is TRBV29-1 and J is TRBJ1-1; D is unresolved. This CDR3 has 14 amino acids. V was pared by 0 bases and J by 7 bases, with 15 bases between. Looked up from germline, CDR1 is SQVTM and CDR2 is ANQGSEA. This CDR3 is CSVEDVSQFGEAFF. The DNA of the CDR3 is TGCAGCGTTGAAGATGTGTCACAGTTCGGTGAAGCTTTCTTT.

Notes on this clonotype: Being one base from a much bigger clone, this may be a read error. This chain uses TRBV6-1 with TRBJ2-1; D not certain. From germline, CDR1 is MNHNS and CDR2 SASEGT. With 5 bases removed from V and 9 bases from J, the gap between germline ends came to 14 bases. The CDR3 length is 13 residues. CDR3 coding DNA: TGTGCCAGCAGTTACAGCGCAAACAGTGAGCAGTTCTTC. Translated, it gives CASSYSANSEQFF.

J is TRBJ2-7 and V is TRBV11-3; TRBD1 matches at 10 bases. J was trimmed by 2 bases and V by 4 bases; bases with no gene match: 14. Germline assignment: CDR1 SGHNT and CDR2 YENEEA. The CDR3 has 18 residues. The CDR3 here is CASSSGQGYERYTYEQYF. CDR3 coding DNA: TGTGCCAGCAGCTCGGGACAGGGGTATGAGAGGTATACCTACGAGCAGTACTTC.

V and J are TRBV4-1 and TRBJ1-2; tentatively, D is TRBD1 (5 bases). Per the germline V gene, CDR1 is MGHRA and CDR2 is YSYEKL. V was clipped by 4 bases and J by 0 bases, with 6 bases between them. The CDR3 extends over 13 amino acids. The CDR3 protein is CASSRDPNYGYTF. The CDR3 region has the DNA TGCGCCAGCAGCCGGGACCCTAACTATGGCTACACCTTC.

The genes are TRBV12-3 or TRBV12-4 and TRBJ2-7, with D unresolved. The CDR3 runs 12 residues. Trimming took off 2 bases at V and 6 bases at J, with 8 bases between the two ends. CDR3 amino acids: CASSLPPAEQYF. The CDR3 DNA follows: TGTGCCAGCAGTTTACCCCCCGCCGAGCAGTACTTC.

V usage is TRBV19 and J usage is TRBJ2-7; possible D gene TRBD1, 6 bases. The germline CDR1 and CDR2 sequences are LNHDA and SQIVND (reference sequence). V lost 1 base and J 6 bases, leaving 16 bases between the germline ends. The CDR3 has 15 residues. For the CDR3, the DNA is TGTGCCAGTAGTATAGGACAGGAGATTACTCGCGAGCAGTACTTC. Protein: CASSIGQEITREQYF. The complete variable domain, with remaining parts taken from reference TRBV19 and TRBJ2-7, reads DGGITQSPKYLFRKEGQNVTLSCEQNLNHDAMYWYRQDPGQGLRLIYYSQIVNDFQKGDIAEGYSVSREKKESFPLTVTSAQKNPTAFYLCASSIGQEITREQYFGPGTRLTVT.

This chain links TRBV9 with TRBJ2-2; no firm D call. Trimming pared 4 bases from V and 4 bases from J, leaving 14 bases between. CDR1 and CDR2 (germline): SGDLS, YYNGEE. The CDR3 contains 15 residues. CDR3 sequence: CASSRGTVLTGELFF. Here the CDR3 DNA reads TGTGCCAGCAGCCGCGGAACGGTTCTCACCGGGGAGCTGTTTTTT.

Only one count was recorded for this clonotype. J is TRBJ2-3 and V is TRBV11-2; 8 bases fit TRBD2. CDR3 length: 17 amino acids. The germline V gene has CDR1 SGHAT and CDR2 FQNNGV. V lost 0 bases, J lost 4 bases, and 9 bases stayed unmatched. As DNA, the CDR3 is TGTGCCAGCAGCTTAGACACGGGGGCGGGGGGCCCAGATACGCAGTATTTT. This encodes CASSLDTGAGGPDTQYF.